The TCR beta chain under discussion was sequenced for a study of OX40 agonist ivuxolimab in advanced cancers. The overall study: Enrollees could have had prior anti-PD-1, anti-PD-L1 or anti-CTLA-4 therapy, which 40% to 45% had received. Study results and caveats: Relative to CD4+, CD8+ T cells held more expanded clones on average.

Libraries were prepared by immunoSEQ multiplex PCR; TCRdb keeps only in-frame clonotypes and omits some of them. The sample includes 65,000 to 95,000 clones, 91% of them seen just once. This clone was counted once. Antigen unknown. The input for sequencing was CD4+ or CD8+ T cells sorted from blood, taken in a trial of the OX40 agonist ivuxolimab. This receptor was obtained from an adult with an advanced solid tumor such as melanoma, head and neck, liver or kidney cancer.

The DNA for the CDR3 is TGTGCCAGCAGCTTAGCGACAGGGCTGGTGAACACTGAAGCTTTCTTT. Its protein is CASSLATGLVNTEAFF. The genes are TRBV7-8 and TRBJ1-1; 7 positions agree with TRBD1. Germline V gene sequence: CDR1 SGHVS, CDR2 FQNEAQ. There are 16 residues in the CDR3. J gave up 0 bases and V 0 bases, and 4 bases lay outside the gene matches.